The next 27 T cell receptor beta chains were all read from a single sample in a study of blood T cell repertoires in COVID-19. Assay used: immunoSEQ multiplex PCR; TCRdb lists only in-frame clones, some missing. The sample lists about 200,000 clones, 80% seen once, with 6% to 7.5% in the top ten. The specimen was PBMCs or T cells enriched from blood (not recorded which). The receptor set was obtained from a woman in her forties with acute COVID-19.

This clone was recorded at least ten times. The gene calls are TRBV20-1 and TRBJ1-6; 10 bases are a match to TRBD1. Germline loops: CDR1 DFQATT, CDR2 SNEGSKA (reference sequence). The CDR3 covers 14 residues. With 3 bases clipped from V and 9 bases from J, the junction kept 5 bases outside the gene matches. CDR3 amino acids: CSASWGQGSSPLHF. For the CDR3, the DNA is TGCAGTGCTAGTTGGGGACAGGGGAGTTCACCCCTCCACTTT.

This chain uses TRBV6-1 with TRBJ2-2, with unresolved D. Between the trimmed V and J ends, which lost 1 base and 7 bases, there was a span of 7 bases. The CDR3 is 13 residues long. CDR1 and CDR2 from the germline V gene are MNHNS and SASEGT. CDR3 residues: CASSEDWFGELFF. CDR3 bases: TGTGCCAGCAGTGAAGACTGGTTCGGGGAGCTGTTTTTT.

The chain is built from TRBV9 and TRBJ1-1; TRBD1 matches at 7 bases. Germline lookup yields CDR1 SGDLS and CDR2 YYNGEE. CDR3 length: 14 amino acids. V dropped 1 base and J dropped 6; count of bases not matched to a gene: 6. The CDR3 sequence is CASSVTGEAAEAFF. The CDR3, as DNA: TGTGCCAGCAGCGTAACAGGGGAGGCCGCTGAAGCTTTCTTT.

The chain joins TRBV4-1 to TRBJ2-3, with a tentative D call TRBD1 (6 bases). CDR3 length equals 18 residues. V shed 0 bases and J shed 2 bases, with 18 bases lying between them. From germline, CDR1 is MGHRA and CDR2 YSYEKL. For the CDR3, the DNA is TGCGCCAGCAGCCAAGATGGCCCAGGGGCCTTACTCACAGATACGCAGTATTTT. This translates into CASSQDGPGALLTDTQYF.

There are a few counts of this clone. The rearrangement links TRBV7-9 to TRBJ2-1; 12 bases map to TRBD2. The J segment lost 4 bases and the V segment lost 1 base, leaving 8 bases of the junction unmatched. Germline V gene data show CDR1 as SEHNR and CDR2 as FQNEAQ (reference sequence). The CDR3 is 18 amino acids. The CDR3 reads CASSLVTSGGPEYNEQFF. The CDR3 bases are TGTGCCAGCAGCTTAGTGACTAGCGGGGGCCCCGAATACAATGAGCAGTTCTTC. Combining the CDR3 with reference TRBV7-9 and TRBJ2-1 gives the whole variable domain DTGVSQNPRHKITKRGQNVTFRCDPISEHNRLYWYRQTLGQGPEFLTYFQNEAQLEKSRLLSDRFSAERPKGSFSTLEIQRTEQGDSAMYLCASSLVTSGGPEYNEQFFGPGTRLTVL.

This clone was detected only a few times. The chain is built from TRBV19 and TRBJ2-7, with TRBD2 as a possible D gene (5 bases). V was shortened by 5 bases and J by 3 bases, with 11 bases between the two germline ends. Germline lookup yields CDR1 LNHDA and CDR2 SQIVND (reference sequence). This CDR3 has 13 residues. CDR3 nucleotides: TGTGCCAGTAGTCAAAACCGGGACTACGAGCAGTACTTC. Residues: CASSQNRDYEQYF.

The chain recombines TRBV6-2 or TRBV6-3 with TRBJ1-5; TRBD1 might be the D (6 bases). The CDR3 spans 14 residues. Between the trimmed V and J ends, which lost 4 bases and 7 bases, there was a span of 14 bases. CDR1 MNHEY and CDR2 SVGEGT come from the germline V gene. For the CDR3, the DNA is TGTGCCAGCAGTTTACAGGGCGCGGTGCAGCCCCAGCATTTT. Its protein product is CASSLQGAVQPQHF.

The chain joins TRBV7-2 to TRBJ1-1; possibly TRBD1 for D (5 bases). The CDR3 covers 13 residues. Per the germline V gene, CDR1 is SGHTA and CDR2 is FQGNSA. V was shortened by 5 bases and J by 9 bases, with 16 bases between the two germline ends. The DNA of the CDR3 is TGTGCCAGCAGCCAAAACGGGGGGGGTAAAGCTTTCTTT. Its translation is CASSQNGGGKAFF.

The genes are TRBV28 and TRBJ1-2, with D possibly matching TRBD1 (5 bases). Germline assignment: CDR1 MDHEN and CDR2 SYDVKM. The CDR3 has 13 amino acids. V was clipped by 3 bases and J by 6 bases, with 11 bases between them. CDR3 residues: CASSFKGRDGYTF. CDR3 in DNA: TGTGCCAGCAGTTTTAAGGGGAGGGATGGCTACACCTTC.

This chain links TRBV5-1 with TRBJ2-7, with 8 bases lining up with TRBD1. The ends lost 1 base at V and 0 bases at J; junction bases unmatched: 9. The germline V gene has CDR1 SGHRS and CDR2 YFSETQ. CDR3 size: 17 residues. The DNA for the CDR3 is TGCGCCAGCAGCTTGCGGGCGGGACAGGCTTCCTCCTACGAGCAGTACTTC. It specifies CASSLRAGQASSYEQYF.

The CDR3: CASSLAEGQGGVGEQYF. CDR3 DNA: TGTGCCAGCAGCTTAGCGGAGGGACAGGGAGGGGTAGGCGAGCAGTACTTC. The gene calls are TRBV7-9 and TRBJ2-7; the match to TRBD1 covers 9 bases. The CDR3 runs to 17 residues. The germline V gene has CDR1 SEHNR and CDR2 FQNEAQ (reference sequence). The J segment lost 6 bases and the V segment lost 0 bases, leaving 12 bases of the junction unmatched.

V usage is TRBV3-1 (or the pseudogene TRBV3-2) and J usage is TRBJ1-2; D is perhaps TRBD1 (5 bases). CDR3 length: 14 amino acids. Germline CDR1 LGHDT, CDR2 YNNKEL (reference sequence). The ends were cut back, 8 bases at V and 3 bases at J, with 16 bases in the middle. CDR3 nucleotides: TGTGCCAGCCAGCCTCTAGGAGGGGACTATGGCTACACCTTC. Amino acid sequence: CASQPLGGDYGYTF.

The chain joins TRBV9 to TRBJ1-6; maybe TRBD1 (6 bases). The CDR3 has 15 amino acids. The germline CDR1 and CDR2 sequences are SGDLS and YYNGEE. The V end was cut by 1 base, the J end by 7 bases, with 12 bases between. The CDR3 reads CASSVNQGSNSPLHF. The CDR3 nucleotides read TGTGCCAGCAGCGTAAATCAGGGGTCGAATTCACCCCTCCACTTT.

Here the CDR3 reads CASSRALAEADTQYF. DNA for the CDR3: TGCGCCAGCAGCCGGGCATTAGCGGAGGCAGATACGCAGTATTTT. The gene calls are TRBV5-1 and TRBJ2-3, with a weak D call TRBD2 (6 bases). The CDR3 runs 15 residues. V lost 4 bases, J lost 4 bases, and 16 bases lay in between. CDR1 is SGHRS, CDR2 YFSETQ, per germline.

This clone has more than one count but fewer than ten. V usage is TRBV30 and J usage is TRBJ2-2; a possible D gene is TRBD1 (6 bases). The germline gives CDR1 GTSNPN, CDR2 SVGIG (reference sequence). The V and J ends lost 7 bases and 4 bases respectively, with 13 bases between them. This CDR3 comprises 13 residues. CDR3 region: CALRQVSTGELFF. The CDR3 bases are TGTGCCTTACGACAGGTTAGCACCGGGGAGCTGTTTTTT.

The V and J genes are TRBV6-5 and TRBJ1-1, with a possible D match to TRBD1 (5 bases). The CDR3 is 14 residues long. Trimming stripped 6 bases from V and 2 bases from J, with 13 bases between. Looked up from germline, CDR1 is MNHEY and CDR2 is SVGAGI. The CDR3 is CASRGGGVNTEAFF. CDR3 DNA: TGTGCCAGCAGGGGGGGAGGCGTTAACACTGAAGCTTTCTTT.

The chain is built from TRBV23-1 and TRBJ2-7, with 9 bases aligning to TRBD1. TRBV23-1 is reported as an ORF; its role is uncertain. The CDR3 length is 15 residues. The V and J ends lost 1 base and 5 bases, in that order; junction bases with no gene match: 6. The CDR3 reads CASSQFGTGLHEQYF. The CDR3 DNA sequence: TGCGCCAGCAGTCAATTTGGGACAGGGCTCCACGAGCAGTACTTC.

This clone was picked up one time. The CDR3, as DNA: TGTGCCAGCAGTCGAACAGGGGGCGCGAACATTCAGTACTTC. Encoded protein: CASSRTGGANIQYF. The gene calls are TRBV6-5 and TRBJ2-4, with 9 positions matching TRBD1. Germline V gene sequence: CDR1 MNHEY, CDR2 SVGAGI. Trimming at V came to 5 bases and at J to 7 bases, leaving 6 bases not matched to a gene. CDR3 length: 14 amino acids.

The chain uses TRBV7-3 and TRBJ1-1; D is perhaps TRBD1 (5 bases). Germline CDR1 and CDR2: SGHTA and FQGTGA. The CDR3 is 13 amino acids. Trimming shortened V by 6 bases and J by 6 bases, and 14 bases separated the two germline ends. The CDR3 region has the DNA TGTGCCAGCAGTTGGGGCGGGGGTTCTGAAGCTTTCTTT. Its translation: CASSWGGGSEAFF. The full variable domain, its missing parts supplied by reference TRBV7-3 and TRBJ1-1, is GAGVSQTPSNKVTEKGKYVELRCDPISGHTALYWYRQSLGQGPEFLIYFQGTGAADDSGLPNDRFFAVRPEGSVSTLKIQRTERGDSAVYLCASSWGGGSEAFFGQGTRLTVV.

This chain joins TRBV5-1 and TRBJ1-1, with D perhaps TRBD1 (6 bases). V lost 4 bases and J lost 0, with 13 bases in between. The CDR3 consists of 15 residues. Looked up from germline, CDR1 is SGHRS and CDR2 is YFSETQ. The CDR3 DNA sequence: TGCGCCAGCAGCGTAGCCGGGACAATGAACACTGAAGCTTTCTTT. Its protein is CASSVAGTMNTEAFF.

This clone was counted a single time. The chain joins TRBV3-1 (or the pseudogene TRBV3-2) to TRBJ1-1; unclear D gene. V lost 5 bases to trimming and J lost 2 bases, with 9 bases between them. Germline CDR1 and CDR2: LGHDT and YNNKEL (reference sequence). This CDR3 has 13 amino acids. CDR3 sequence reads: CASSGRLNTEAFF. The CDR3 DNA is TGTGCCAGCAGCGGTAGACTAAACACTGAAGCTTTCTTT.

This clone has just one count. V is TRBV9 and J is TRBJ2-1; 9 bases agree with TRBD1. There are 15 residues in the CDR3. From germline, CDR1 is SGDLS and CDR2 YYNGEE. Trimming at V came to 2 bases and at J to 6 bases, leaving 6 bases not matched to a gene. CDR3 in DNA: TGTGCCAGCAGCGTTCGGACAGGGGACCTCAATGAGCAGTTCTTC. Translating it yields CASSVRTGDLNEQFF.

This sequence joins TRBV6-4 and TRBJ1-2; tentative D call: TRBD1 (6 bases). Per germline, CDR1 MRHNA and CDR2 SNTAGT. The CDR3 is 14 residues long. V shed 5 bases and J shed 8 bases, with 18 bases lying between them. CDR3 residues: CASSPTGFQGGYTF. DNA for the CDR3: TGTGCCAGCAGTCCTACAGGGTTTCAGGGCGGCTACACCTTC.

In its sample, this clone was seen many times. This chain links TRBV27 with TRBJ2-3, with 8 bases lining up with TRBD2. CDR3 length: 17 residues. Unmatched junction bases numbered 17, after V lost 5 bases and J lost 7 bases. CDR1 and CDR2 from the germline V gene are MNHEY and SMNVEV (reference sequence). The CDR3 DNA reads as TGTGCCAGCAGTGCCCTGCCGGGGGGGTCGGACGAGAATACGCAGTATTTT. Encoded protein: CASSALPGGSDENTQYF.

The chain combines TRBV6-5 with TRBJ1-5; D is perhaps TRBD1 (5 bases). This CDR3 region has 15 residues. V lost 3 bases and J lost 6, with 15 bases in between. The germline V gene encodes CDR1 MNHEY and CDR2 SVGAGI. The CDR3: CASSYNQGVGQPQHF. CDR3 coding DNA: TGTGCCAGCAGTTATAATCAGGGCGTTGGTCAGCCCCAGCATTTT.

The chain recombines TRBV7-2 with TRBJ2-3; maybe TRBD2 (5 bases). The CDR3 sequence is 15 residues long. The germline gives CDR1 SGHTA, CDR2 FQGNSA. V was trimmed by 4 bases and J by 0 bases, leaving 11 bases between them. CDR3 bases: TGTGCCAGCAGCTCTGCTAGGACTAGCACAGATACGCAGTATTTT. This gives the protein CASSSARTSTDTQYF.

The chain links TRBV7-9 to TRBJ1-2, with 7 bases matching TRBD1. CDR1 and CDR2 (germline): SEHNR, FQNEAQ (reference sequence). The V and J ends lost 0 bases and 5 bases, in that order; junction bases with no gene match: 6. CDR3 size: 15 residues. CDR3 region: CASSLAEGARYGYTF. The CDR3 nucleotides are TGTGCCAGCAGCTTAGCGGAGGGGGCGAGGTATGGCTACACCTTC.